Each of the 4 T cell receptor beta chains below was sequenced from the same sample in a study of T-cell memory formation after mild COVID-19. TCRdb reprocessed the 5' RACE reads with MiXCR, giving one entry per CDR3 protein. The top ten hold roughly 23% of the sample, which has approximately 270,000 distinct CDR3 sequences, 15% to 20% seen once. Sequences were obtained from PBMCs or a T cell subset sorted from them (not recorded which). These TCRs come from a man aged 18 to 29 who had mild COVID-19 (a few samples of this study predate the infection). Cell type and time point are not known.

This clonotype was picked up a small number of times. V usage is TRBV4-2 and J usage is TRBJ1-2; possibly TRBD1 for D (6 bases). The ends were cut back, 3 bases at V and 4 bases at J, with 12 bases in the middle. The germline V gene encodes CDR1 LGHNA and CDR2 YNFKEQ. The CDR3 length is 14 residues. The CDR3 protein is CASSQGGGSYGYTF. CDR3 nucleotides: TGTGCCAGCAGCCAGGGGGGGGGCTCCTATGGCTACACCTTC.

This clonotype was detected only a few times. The rearrangement links TRBV6-5 to TRBJ2-2, with 7 bases that match TRBD2. The V gene's germline CDR1 is MNHEY and CDR2 SVGAGI. CDR3 length: 15 residues. Losses at the gene ends were 4 bases for V and 2 bases for J; bases not matched to a gene: 4. The CDR3 sequence: CASSFGDYNTGELFF. CDR3 sequence (DNA): TGTGCCAGCAGTTTTGGGGACTACAACACCGGGGAGCTGTTTTTT.

The genes are TRBV20-1 and TRBJ2-7; the D call may be TRBD1 or TRBD2 (5 bases each). In germline, CDR1 is DFQATT, CDR2 SNEGSKA (reference sequence). This CDR3 is 14 amino acids long. V was trimmed by 0 bases and J by 7 bases, leaving 16 bases between them. The CDR3 coding sequence is TGCAGTGCTAGAGATGGGCAGGGACGAGGAGAGCAGTACTTC. Its translation: CSARDGQGRGEQYF.

This clonotype has ten or more counts. V and J are TRBV7-9 and TRBJ2-5; TRBD1 matches 9 bases. CDR3 size: 14 residues. The V gene end was trimmed by 5 bases and the J gene end by 2 bases; junction bases not matched to a gene: 3. The germline gives CDR1 SEHNR, CDR2 FQNEAQ (reference sequence). CDR3 loop: CASSVQGAQETQYF. The CDR3 nucleotides are TGTGCCAGCAGCGTACAGGGGGCTCAAGAGACCCAGTACTTC.